Listed here are 2 T cell receptor beta chains from one sample, sequenced in a study of blood T cell repertoires in COVID-19. The data were produced by immunoSEQ multiplex PCR, yet TCRdb's version contains in-frame clones alone and is incomplete. The sample records about 60,000 clones, around four fifths being singletons. Sequencing used peripheral blood. The receptors here all came from a man older than 75 with acute or convalescent COVID-19.

The rearrangement joins TRBV5-1 to TRBJ2-5, with TRBD2 matching over 9 bases. The CDR3 has 16 amino acids. The trim removed 0 bases at V and 1 base at J, leaving 4 bases unmatched. The germline V gene encodes CDR1 SGHRS and CDR2 YFSETQ. CDR3 bases: TGCGCCAGCAGCTTGGTCGGGACTAGCTCCCAAGAGACCCAGTACTTC. This translates into CASSLVGTSSQETQYF.

The chain is built from TRBV3-1 (or the pseudogene TRBV3-2) and TRBJ1-1; D unclear. Trimming cost V 7 bases and J 4 bases, with 16 bases left between them. The CDR3 contains 14 residues. CDR1 is LGHDT, CDR2 YNNKEL, per germline (reference sequence). CDR3 in amino acids: CASTPRSGSTEAFF. For the CDR3, the DNA is TGTGCCAGCACGCCCCGGAGCGGGAGCACTGAAGCTTTCTTT.